This T cell receptor beta chain appears in the sequencing data of a study of CD8 T cells in ankylosing spondylitis listed by TCRdb under 2017. Study-level background: The study set out to find disease-linked TCR variants by profiling T cell receptor beta repertoires in ankylosing spondylitis patients and healthy donors. The full study cohort comprised 25 ankylosing spondylitis patients and approximately 100 healthy donors. Peripheral blood samples were taken, and synovial fluid was additionally collected from ankylosing spondylitis patients. Here is what the overall study found, with its caveats: In peripheral blood, the disease-linked clones were found at relatively low frequencies and had a CD8+ phenotype. Significant enrichment of the disease-linked clones was reported in matched synovial fluid samples from ankylosing spondylitis patients. Some of the motif variants had been reported before in the synovial fluid and blood of reactive arthritis patients, a finding that suggests common disease-initiation mechanisms. A TCR beta motif made up of 7 to 9 highly homologous amino acid variants appeared to be characteristic of blood from ankylosing spondylitis patients.

Sequencing took place on an Illumina HiSeq 2500. TCR beta libraries were prepared by quantitative 5'-RACE with molecular barcodes. For the original study's pipeline: A new computational method based on a probabilistic model of VDJ rearrangement was used to identify disease-linked TCR variants. In-frame beta chains were kept once TCRdb had trimmed the public reads at Q25 with fastp and called clones with MiXCR. Rows with one shared CDR3 protein collapse into an entry with the most common genes and DNA. The V and J calls were determined by TCRdb, not by the authors. The sample table shows about 340,000 distinct CDR3 sequences, and about 15% are seen once. The top ten hold about 1% of the sample. CDR1 KGHDR and CDR2 SFDVKD were looked up in the germline V gene. The CDR3 holds 12 amino acids from the cysteine to the phenylalanine. Only the CDR3 portion is preserved as DNA: 36 bases, with reading frame beginning at the first base. Trimming takes 3 bases from V and 9 bases from J, and the germline ends sit 8 bases apart.

A remark on this clonotype: Its antigen has not been determined. Base-call qualities are not available, and no considerably larger clone is one nucleotide away.

This clonotype was sampled from a male donor with ankylosing spondylitis or in good health (not recorded which). The V and J segments used are TRBV24-1 and TRBJ2-1; there is no confident call for the D gene. The sample consisted of blood, either unsorted or a sorted T cell fraction (not recorded which). The bases are TGTGCCACCAGTGATACCCTTAGTGAGCAGTTCTTC. Protein translation: CATSDTLSEQFF.